The 18 T cell receptor beta chains presented below share a single source sample, sequenced in a study of CXCR3-negative and CXCR3-positive naive CD8 T cells. Study-level findings and limits: CXCR3-positive naive cells had TRB CDR3s that were more hydrophobic than CXCR3-negative naive cells had.

No antigen has been identified for these receptors. UMI labels and 5' RACE were used to prepare the TRB cDNA libraries. From the 5' RACE reads, TCRdb lists one entry per CDR3 protein and no DNA. Found here are 150,000 to 180,000 distinct CDR3 sequences; the top ten clones hold just under 0.5%. Specimen: naive CXCR3+ CD8+ T cells from blood. Specified subset: CD45RO-CCR7+CD27+CD95- naive CD8+ T cells expressing CXCR3 (TNR3+). The origin of the receptors is a human donor in good health. Some clones in this sample may be carry-over from other donors' samples.

The V gene is TRBV6-5, the J gene TRBJ1-1; there is no DNA to check the TCRdb D call of TRBD1. CDR3 length: 15 amino acids. Looked up from germline, CDR1 is MNHEY and CDR2 is SVGAGI. CDR3: CASSYRPGGDTEAFF.

This chain uses TRBV10-3 with TRBJ1-1; TCRdb proposes TRBD1, but this gene call is untestable without DNA. The CDR3 covers 16 residues. Germline V gene lookup returns CDR1 ENHRY and CDR2 SYGVKD. The CDR3 here is CAISESRADMNTEAFF.

This chain connects TRBV7-9 to TRBJ2-5. Germline V gives CDR1 SEHNR, CDR2 FQNEAQ (reference sequence). The CDR3 extends over 14 amino acids. This CDR3 is CASSLGRMIETQYF.

V gene TRBV9 combines with J gene TRBJ1-5. Germline lookup yields CDR1 SGDLS and CDR2 YYNGEE. CDR3 length: 15 residues. CDR3 loop: CAGIITPGPNQPQHF.

This rearrangement joins TRBV6-2 or TRBV6-3 to TRBJ2-5; TCRdb picks TRBD2, but there is no DNA to check that call. This CDR3 has 13 residues. CDR1 is MNHEY, CDR2 SVGEGT, per germline. CDR3: CASRSGLAETQYF.

The V and J genes are TRBV27 and TRBJ1-2; the TCRdb D gene call, TRBD1, has no DNA to confirm it. In germline, CDR1 is MNHEY, CDR2 SMNVEV (reference sequence). There are 12 residues in the CDR3. The CDR3: CASSTGTGGYTF.

This chain links TRBV6-6 with TRBJ1-2. The CDR3 runs to 11 residues. Germline V gene sequence: CDR1 MNHNY, CDR2 SVGAGI (reference sequence). The CDR3: CASRSNYGYTF.

The chain combines TRBV2 with TRBJ2-1; TCRdb's D gene call, TRBD1, goes unchecked for lack of DNA. There are 14 residues in the CDR3. The germline V gene encodes CDR1 SNHLY and CDR2 FYNNEI. The CDR3 here is CASTRTGFYNEQFF.

The chain combines TRBV7-8 with TRBJ2-3; TCRdb selects TRBD1, and the lack of DNA leaves this call unchecked. The CDR3 sequence is 17 residues long. Germline lookup yields CDR1 SGHVS and CDR2 FQNEAQ. CDR3 sequence: CASSLGTGGIGTDTQYF.

The rearrangement joins TRBV28 to TRBJ2-1; TCRdb's D gene call, TRBD2, goes unchecked for lack of DNA. The V gene's germline CDR1 is MDHEN and CDR2 SYDVKM. The CDR3 totals 16 residues. The CDR3 reads CASSFYAGDFLNEQFF.

The chain carries TRBV2 and TRBJ1-1; with no DNA, the TCRdb D assignment of TRBD1 cannot be verified. CDR1 is SNHLY, CDR2 FYNNEI, per germline. The CDR3 loop spans 15 amino acids. The CDR3 spells CASSEAGRGYTEAFF.

The V gene is TRBV29-1, the J gene TRBJ1-1; TCRdb outputs TRBD1, but without DNA this stays unchecked. Germline V lookup: CDR1 SQVTM, CDR2 ANQGSEA. The CDR3 length is 13 residues. CDR3 residues: CSVDVAGGTEAFF.

This sequence joins TRBV5-1 and TRBJ1-6. The CDR3 loop spans 15 amino acids. Germline CDR1 is SGHRS and CDR2 is YFSETQ. CDR3 in amino acids: CASRGSSSYNSPLHF.

The chain carries TRBV3-1 and TRBJ2-3; TCRdb picks TRBD2, but there is no DNA to check that call. The CDR3 spans 14 residues. Per germline, CDR1 LGHDT and CDR2 YNNKEL (reference sequence). The CDR3 sequence: CASGLLSSTDTQYF.

V is TRBV12-3 or TRBV12-4 and J is TRBJ2-5; the D call of TRBD1 rests on TCRdb alone, since no DNA is present to check it. The CDR3 extends over 14 amino acids. Here the CDR3 reads CASSVDRGSETQYF.

The V gene is TRBV19, the J gene TRBJ2-7; as DNA is missing, the TRBD1 call by TCRdb cannot be tested. Germline loops: CDR1 LNHDA, CDR2 SQIVND (reference sequence). The CDR3 totals 15 residues. The CDR3 protein is CASSPADNPGNEQYF.

The rearrangement uses TRBV3-1 and TRBJ2-7. This CDR3 has 14 residues. Germline V gene sequence: CDR1 LGHDT, CDR2 YNNKEL (reference sequence). CDR3 residues: CASSRGQRPYEQYF.

The chain uses TRBV28 and TRBJ2-1; TCRdb outputs TRBD2, but without DNA this stays unchecked. The CDR3 sequence is 14 residues long. Germline lookup yields CDR1 MDHEN and CDR2 SYDVKM. CDR3 protein: CASSFPGGRNEQFF.